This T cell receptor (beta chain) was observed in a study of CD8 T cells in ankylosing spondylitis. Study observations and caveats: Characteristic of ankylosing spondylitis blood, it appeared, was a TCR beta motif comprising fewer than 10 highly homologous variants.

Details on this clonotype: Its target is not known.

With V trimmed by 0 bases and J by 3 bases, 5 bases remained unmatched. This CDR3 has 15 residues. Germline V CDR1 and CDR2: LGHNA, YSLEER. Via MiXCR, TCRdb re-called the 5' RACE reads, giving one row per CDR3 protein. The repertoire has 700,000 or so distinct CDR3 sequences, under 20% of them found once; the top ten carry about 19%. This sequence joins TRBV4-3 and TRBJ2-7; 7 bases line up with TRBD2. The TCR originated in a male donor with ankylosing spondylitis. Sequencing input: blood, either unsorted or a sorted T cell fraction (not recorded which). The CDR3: CASSQDRTGGYEQYF. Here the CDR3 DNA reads TGCGCCAGCAGCCAAGATCGTACGGGGGGCTACGAGCAGTACTTC.